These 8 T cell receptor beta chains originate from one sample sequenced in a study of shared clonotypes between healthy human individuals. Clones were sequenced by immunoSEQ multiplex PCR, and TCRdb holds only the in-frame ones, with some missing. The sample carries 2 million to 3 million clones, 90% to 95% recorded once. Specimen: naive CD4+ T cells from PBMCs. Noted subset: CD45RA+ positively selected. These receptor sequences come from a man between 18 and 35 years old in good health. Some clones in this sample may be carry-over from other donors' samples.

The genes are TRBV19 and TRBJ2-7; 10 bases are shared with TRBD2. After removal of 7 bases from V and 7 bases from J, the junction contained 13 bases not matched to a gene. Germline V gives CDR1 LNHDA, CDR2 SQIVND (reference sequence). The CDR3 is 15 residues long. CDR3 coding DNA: TGTGCCAGTAAAATCCAAGCGGGAGGGCCGGGGGAGCAGTACTTC. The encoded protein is CASKIQAGGPGEQYF.

CDR3 protein: CASSQTTAEGATDTQYF. As DNA, the CDR3 is TGTGCCAGCAGCCAGACGACAGCGGAGGGCGCCACAGATACGCAGTATTTT. The chain has TRBV4-2 and TRBJ2-3; TRBD2 might be the D (6 bases). Trimming removed 3 bases at V and 2 bases at J, with 18 bases between. The length of the CDR3 is 17 residues. CDR1 LGHNA and CDR2 YNFKEQ come from the germline V gene.

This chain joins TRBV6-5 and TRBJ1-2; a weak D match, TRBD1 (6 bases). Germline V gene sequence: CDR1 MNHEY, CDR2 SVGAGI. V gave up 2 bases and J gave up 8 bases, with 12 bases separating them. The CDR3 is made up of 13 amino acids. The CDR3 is CASSYIRGRGYTF. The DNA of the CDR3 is TGTGCCAGCAGTTACATCAGGGGCCGGGGCTACACCTTC.

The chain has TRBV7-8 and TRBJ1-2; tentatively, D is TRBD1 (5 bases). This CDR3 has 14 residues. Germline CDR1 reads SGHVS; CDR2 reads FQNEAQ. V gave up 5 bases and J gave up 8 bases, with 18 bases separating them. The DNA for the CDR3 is TGTGCCAGCAGCACTCGGGACGCGGGGCAAGGCTACACCTTC. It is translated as CASSTRDAGQGYTF.

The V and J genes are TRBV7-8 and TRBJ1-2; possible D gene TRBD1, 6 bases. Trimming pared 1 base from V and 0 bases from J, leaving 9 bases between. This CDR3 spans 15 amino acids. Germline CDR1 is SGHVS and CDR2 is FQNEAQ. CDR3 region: CASSLEGVPNYGYTF. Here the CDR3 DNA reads TGTGCCAGCAGCTTAGAGGGGGTCCCTAACTATGGCTACACCTTC.

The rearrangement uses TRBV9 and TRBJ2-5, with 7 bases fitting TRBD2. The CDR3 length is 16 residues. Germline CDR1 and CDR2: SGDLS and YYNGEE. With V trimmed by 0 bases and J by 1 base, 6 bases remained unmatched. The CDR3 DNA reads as TGTGCCAGCAGCGTAGGAGGGAGGGCCATCCAAGAGACCCAGTACTTC. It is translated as CASSVGGRAIQETQYF.

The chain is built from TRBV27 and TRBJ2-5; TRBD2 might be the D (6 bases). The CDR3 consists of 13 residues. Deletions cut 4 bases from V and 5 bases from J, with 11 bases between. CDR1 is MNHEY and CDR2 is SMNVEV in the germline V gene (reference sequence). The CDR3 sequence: CASSSSGGETQYF. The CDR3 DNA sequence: TGTGCCAGCAGTTCGAGCGGAGGGGAGACCCAGTACTTC.

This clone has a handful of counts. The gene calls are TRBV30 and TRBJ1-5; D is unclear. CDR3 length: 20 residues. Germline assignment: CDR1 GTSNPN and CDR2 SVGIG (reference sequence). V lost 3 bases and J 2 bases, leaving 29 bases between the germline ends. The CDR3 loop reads CAWRTIRPVSVGFGNQPQHF. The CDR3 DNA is TGTGCCTGGAGGACCATCAGGCCCGTCTCGGTCGGATTTGGCAATCAGCCCCAGCATTTT.